This T cell receptor (beta chain) was sequenced during a study of blood T cell repertoires in COVID-19. In the study overall: From the United States, Italy and Spain came samples of acute and convalescent COVID-19. From T cells, B-cell-depleted T cells, or PBMCs came the material, which was cDNA or gDNA.

This table comes from immunoSEQ multiplex PCR, and its TCRdb copy is limited to in-frame clones, with some not included. The profile shows 37,000 or so clones, around four fifths of them singletons. Sequenced: peripheral blood. This TCR derives from a human donor in a cohort sampled during active COVID-19.

CDR3 nucleotide sequence: TGTGCCAGTGCCGGACAGGGAAACACTGAAGCTTTCTTT. It translates to CASAGQGNTEAFF. This sequence joins TRBV2 and TRBJ1-1, with TRBD1 matching 8 bases. The junction had 5 bases not matched to a gene; V was cut back by 9 bases and J by 2 bases. CDR3 size: 13 residues. Germline CDR1 and CDR2: SNHLY and FYNNEI.